This T cell receptor beta chain was retrieved from a study of lymphopenia after photon versus proton radiotherapy. Study-wide results and caveats: Relative stability marked proton patients; photon patients lost diversity and naive cells. Authors raise, but do not show, better survival with proton therapy.

The CDR3 is 14 residues long. V was clipped by 6 bases and J by 11 bases; unmatched bases: 9. CDR1 is MDHEN, CDR2 SYDVKM, per germline. Generated by immunoSEQ multiplex PCR, the TCRdb table keeps only in-frame clones and is missing some. The sample has roughly 49,000 clones; 92% are singletons. Concerning this clone itself: Its target is not known.

The chain links TRBV28 to TRBJ2-7; TRBD2 matches at 14 bases. Source: peripheral blood, taken from a patient treated with photon-based radiotherapy. The TCR originated in a woman aged 40 to 50 with cholangiocarcinoma. CDR3 sequence (DNA): TGTGCCAGCAGAGGGACTAGCGGGAGTTCGGGGGAGTACTTC. This codes for CASRGTSGSSGEYF.